A selection of T cell receptor beta chains follows, all from one sample in a study of shared clonotypes between healthy human individuals. Libraries were prepared by immunoSEQ multiplex PCR; TCRdb keeps only in-frame clonotypes and omits some of them. The sample yields fewer than 1.8 million clones, 97% to 99% seen once. Material: naive CD4+ T cells sorted from blood. Receptors originate from a man under 40 in good health. Both conserved end residues are part of each CDR3. D genes are given only for firm matches. Only some rows state a clone size, as once, few, many or a class for expanded clones.

-	TRBJ2-5	TRBV18	-	CASSPQRTETQYF	TGTGCCAGCTCCCCACAGAGGACGGAGACCCAGTACTTC
TRBD2	TRBJ2-4	TRBV5-4	once	CASSLAGTSAKNIQYF	TGTGCCAGCAGCTTGGCCGGGACTAGCGCCAAAAACATTCAGTACTTC
-	TRBJ2-1	TRBV7-9	-	CASSSIRRTGNQYNEQFF	TGTGCCAGCAGCTCCATTAGGAGGACTGGTAACCAGTACAATGAGCAGTTCTTC
-	TRBJ1-1	TRBV28	-	CASSLNLVWGMNTEAFF	TGTGCCAGCAGTTTAAATTTGGTTTGGGGCATGAACACTGAAGCTTTCTTT
TRBD2	TRBJ2-5	TRBV5-1	-	CASSLEGAGGLETQYF	TGCGCCAGCAGCTTGGAGGGAGCGGGAGGGTTAGAGACCCAGTACTTC
-	TRBJ2-7	TRBV7-9	-	CASSLAGGQYEQYF	TGTGCCAGCAGCTTAGCAGGAGGGCAGTACGAGCAGTACTTC
TRBD2	TRBJ2-7	TRBV11-3	-	CASSLSGGSYEQYF	TGTGCCAGCAGCTTATCGGGAGGGAGCTACGAGCAGTACTTC
-	TRBJ2-7	TRBV18	-	CASSPLPQAYNYEQYF	TGTGCCAGCTCACCACTTCCTCAGGCGTATAACTACGAGCAGTACTTC
TRBD2	TRBJ2-1	TRBV6-1	-	CASSVPAGGGNEQFF	TGTGCCAGCAGTGTACCAGCGGGAGGTGGGAATGAGCAGTTCTTC
-	TRBJ2-7	TRBV27	few	CASSLSWGAYEQYF	TGTGCCAGCAGTTTATCTTGGGGGGCCTACGAGCAGTACTTC
-	TRBJ2-5	TRBV10-3	-	CAISGVRLPTPTGTQYF	TGTGCCATCAGTGGCGTTAGATTACCTACTCCTACGGGGACCCAGTACTTC
-	TRBJ1-1	TRBV27	once	CASTRWSGEAFF	TGTGCCAGCACCCGCTGGAGCGGAGAAGCTTTCTTT
TRBD1	TRBJ1-2	TRBV19	-	CASSISDRGNYGYTF	TGTGCCAGTAGTATCTCCGACAGGGGAAATTATGGCTACACCTTC
-	TRBJ2-6	TRBV6-1	-	CASSELSLSGANVLTF	TGTGCCAGCAGTGAACTCAGCCTCTCTGGGGCCAACGTCCTGACTTTC
-	TRBJ2-7	TRBV19	-	CASSYNYEQYF	TGTGCCAGTAGTTACAACTACGAGCAGTACTTC
-	TRBJ1-1	TRBV30	-	CAWSVLGGTEAFF	TGTGCCTGGAGTGTACTGGGGGGGACTGAAGCTTTCTTT
-	TRBJ1-4	TRBV5-6	once	CASSFFQEKEKLFF	TGTGCCAGCAGCTTTTTCCAAGAAAAAGAAAAACTGTTTTTT
TRBD1	TRBJ2-7	TRBV6-5	-	CASSYSPRDRGYEQYF	TGTGCCAGCAGTTACTCCCCCCGGGACAGGGGATACGAGCAGTACTTC
-	TRBJ2-5	TRBV7-2	-	CASSYTGPQSETQYF	TGTGCCAGCAGTTACACGGGGCCCCAATCCGAGACCCAGTACTTC
-	TRBJ2-3	TRBV7-3	-	CASSLGGPDTQYF	TGTGCCAGCAGCTTAGGGGGCCCAGATACGCAGTATTTT
-	TRBJ1-3	TRBV28	-	CASSLPGGDGNTIYF	TGTGCCAGCAGTTTACCCGGGGGTGATGGAAACACCATATATTTT
-	TRBJ2-3	TRBV6-1	-	CASSTHKADTQYF	TGTGCCAGCAGTACACACAAGGCAGATACGCAGTATTTT
-	TRBJ2-3	TRBV5-6	-	CASSLVVDTQYF	TGTGCCAGCAGCTTGGTGGTAGATACGCAGTATTTT
-	TRBJ2-7	TRBV7-9	once	CASSLQGGEQYF	TGTGCCAGCAGCCTACAGGGTGGCGAGCAGTACTTC
-	TRBJ1-3	TRBV27	-	CASSLRWSQSPGNTIYF	TGTGCCAGCAGTCTCCGTTGGTCCCAGAGCCCTGGAAACACCATATATTTT
TRBD2	TRBJ2-2	TRBV27	-	CASSLWLAGVTGELFF	TGTGCCAGCAGTTTATGGTTAGCGGGGGTCACCGGGGAGCTGTTTTTT
-	TRBJ2-7	TRBV28	-	CASSRGAGEQYF	TGTGCCAGCAGCCGAGGCGCCGGTGAGCAGTACTTC
TRBD2	TRBJ2-7	TRBV11-2	once	CASSSPAGGRNEQYF	TGTGCCAGCAGCTCCCCAGCGGGAGGAAGAAACGAGCAGTACTTC
TRBD1	TRBJ1-6	TRBV7-9	-	CASSLDAWDRVSPLHF	TGTGCCAGCAGCTTAGACGCTTGGGACAGGGTTTCACCCCTCCACTTT
-	TRBJ1-2	TRBV28	-	CASSSPGGYTF	TGTGCCAGCAGTTCTCCGGGGGGCTACACCTTC
TRBD1	TRBJ2-7	TRBV27	-	CASSLRDRGRRGGSYEQYF	TGTGCCAGCAGTTTACGGGACAGGGGGCGTCGGGGAGGCTCCTACGAGCAGTACTTC
-	TRBJ2-7	TRBV20-1	-	CSASDPYEQYF	TGCAGTGCCTCGGATCCCTACGAGCAGTACTTC
TRBD2	TRBJ2-5	TRBV30	-	CAWSLEAGVGKTQYF	TGTGCCTGGAGTTTGGAGGCGGGAGTCGGAAAGACCCAGTACTTC
-	TRBJ2-7	TRBV11-2	-	CASSLDRASTYEQYF	TGTGCCAGCAGCTTAGATCGTGCCTCAACCTACGAGCAGTACTTC
TRBD1	TRBJ2-3	TRBV9	-	CASSEGDRRTTDTQYF	TGTGCCAGCAGCGAGGGGGACAGGCGAACCACAGATACGCAGTATTTT
-	TRBJ2-5	TRBV2	-	CASGVWGAEETQYF	TGTGCCAGCGGAGTTTGGGGGGCTGAGGAGACCCAGTACTTC
TRBD1	TRBJ2-7	TRBV5-1	-	CASSLVDGTGGFEQYF	TGCGCCAGCAGCTTAGTGGATGGGACAGGGGGCTTCGAGCAGTACTTC
-	TRBJ2-1	TRBV9	-	CASSALGTSSYNEQFF	TGTGCCAGCAGCGCTCTAGGGACGAGCTCCTACAATGAGCAGTTCTTC
-	TRBJ2-6	TRBV7-3	-	CASSPDNSGANVLTF	TGTGCCAGCAGCCCAGACAACTCTGGGGCCAACGTCCTGACTTTC
-	TRBJ2-3	TRBV7-2	-	CASSLVRGTDTQYF	TGTGCCAGCAGCTTAGTTCGCGGGACAGATACGCAGTATTTT